This T cell receptor (beta chain) was obtained from a study of T cells and Merkel cell carcinoma outcomes. Study-wide findings and caveats: Repertoire plus T-cell density reportedly predicted Merkel cell carcinoma outcomes.

About this clone itself: What it binds is unknown.

Some clones are missing from TCRdb's copy, which holds only in-frame ones; the method was immunoSEQ multiplex PCR. The data hold about 6,000 clones, with about 77% observed a single time. CDR3 length: 16 amino acids. The germline gives CDR1 MGHRA, CDR2 YSYEKL. V was shortened by 3 bases and J by 4 bases, with 18 bases between the two germline ends. Material for sequencing was tumor tissue from Merkel cell carcinoma. This receptor was taken from a human donor with Merkel cell carcinoma. Some clones in this sample may be carry-over from other donors' samples. The chain employs TRBV4-1 and TRBJ1-2; D remains ambiguous. DNA of the CDR3: TGCGCCAGCAGCCAGCCTGACCCTCGGATCAGCTATGGCTACACCTTC. Protein: CASSQPDPRISYGYTF.